These T cell receptor beta chains were read from a single sample in a study of OX40 agonist ivuxolimab in advanced cancers. Clones were read by immunoSEQ multiplex PCR, and TCRdb kept only the in-frame ones, dropping some. The sample includes about 98,000 clones, around 88% of them seen just once. The input for sequencing was CD4+ or CD8+ T cells sorted from blood, taken in a trial of the OX40 agonist ivuxolimab. The receptors originated from an adult with an advanced solid tumor such as melanoma, head and neck, liver or kidney cancer. CDR3s include the opening cysteine and the closing phenylalanine or tryptophan. D genes are given only for firm matches. A row's size may be missing; if present it is once, few, many or a size class.

-	few	TRBV6-6	TRBJ1-1	CASIPGRMNTEAFF	TGTGCCAGCATCCCGGGACGGATGAACACTGAAGCTTTCTTT
-	few	TRBV9	TRBJ2-7	CASSAHHGGTYEQYF	TGTGCCAGCAGCGCCCACCACGGGGGAACCTACGAGCAGTACTTC
TRBD1	-	TRBV5-1	TRBJ1-1	CASSLAGGPYTEAFF	TGCGCCAGCAGCCTAGCAGGGGGACCGTACACTGAAGCTTTCTTT
TRBD1	-	TRBV5-1	TRBJ1-5	CASSLKAQGAFGQPQHF	TGCGCCAGCAGCCTGAAGGCCCAGGGGGCCTTTGGTCAGCCCCAGCATTTT
TRBD1	-	TRBV29-1	TRBJ1-4	CSARDRASARATNEKLFF	TGCAGCGCCCGCGACAGGGCTTCCGCTAGAGCAACTAATGAAAAACTGTTTTTT
-	-	TRBV6-4	TRBJ1-2	CASSDPSQGSDYGYTF	TGTGCCAGCAGTGACCCCTCACAGGGTAGCGACTATGGCTACACCTTC
TRBD1	-	TRBV7-9	TRBJ1-2	CASSGQGGYGYTF	TGTGCCAGCAGCGGACAGGGAGGCTATGGCTACACCTTC
-	-	TRBV28	TRBJ1-1	CASTRGDMNTEAFF	TGTGCCAGCACGCGTGGGGATATGAACACTGAAGCTTTCTTT
-	-	TRBV19	TRBJ2-5	CASSIASSRQETQYF	TGTGCCAGTAGTATAGCGAGTAGTCGCCAAGAGACCCAGTACTTC
-	-	TRBV11-2	TRBJ1-4	CASSPRAGAEKLFF	TGTGCCAGCAGCCCCCGAGCAGGGGCTGAAAAACTGTTTTTT
-	-	TRBV6-1	TRBJ1-3	CATFYPGNTIYF	TGTGCCACCTTCTACCCTGGAAACACCATATATTTT
-	-	TRBV18	TRBJ1-5	CASSPTSIGQPQHF	TGTGCCAGCTCACCGACCAGTATAGGTCAGCCCCAGCATTTT
-	-	TRBV18	TRBJ1-2	CASSPETGAGQYGYTF	TGTGCCAGCTCACCAGAGACAGGTGCAGGGCAGTATGGCTACACCTTC
-	-	TRBV10-1	TRBJ2-3	CASSEGDTQYF	TGCGCCAGCAGTGAGGGGGATACGCAGTATTTT
TRBD1	-	TRBV6-1	TRBJ1-5	CASSVLDRVDQPQHF	TGTGCCAGCAGTGTCCTGGACAGGGTGGATCAGCCCCAGCATTTT
-	-	TRBV18	TRBJ1-1	CASSPGLTALSEAFF	TGTGCCAGCTCACCAGGTTTAACGGCCCTCTCTGAAGCTTTCTTT
-	-	TRBV7-2	TRBJ1-1	CASSLNARAGTALF	TGTGCCAGCAGCTTAAATGCCCGGGCGGGGACGGCCCTCTTT
-	-	TRBV5-6	TRBJ1-2	CASRVRRDTPSYGYTF	TGTGCCAGCAGAGTACGCCGGGACACCCCCTCCTATGGCTACACCTTC
TRBD1	-	TRBV28	TRBJ1-1	CATTTSRTGREAFF	TGTGCCACGACGACCTCCCGGACAGGGAGGGAAGCTTTCTTT
-	-	TRBV7-2	TRBJ1-2	CASSRGVKRDGYTF	TGTGCCAGCAGCCGCGGGGTCAAGAGGGATGGCTACACCTTC
-	-	TRBV27	TRBJ2-1	CASSFDRLSYNEQFF	TGTGCCAGCAGTTTTGACAGACTAAGCTACAATGAGCAGTTCTTC
TRBD1	-	TRBV19	TRBJ1-2	CASSIAGGANYGYTF	TGTGCCAGTAGTATAGCAGGGGGCGCAAACTATGGCTACACCTTC
TRBD1	-	TRBV6-5	TRBJ1-2	CASSRQGNYGYTF	TGTGCCAGCAGCCGACAGGGAAACTATGGCTACACCTTC
-	few	TRBV7-2	TRBJ2-3	CASSELVVDTQYF	TGTGCCAGCTCGGAACTAGTGGTAGATACGCAGTATTTT
-	-	TRBV6-1	TRBJ1-1	CASDRNHNTEAFF	TGTGCCAGCGACAGAAACCATAACACTGAAGCTTTCTTT
-	-	TRBV6-5	TRBJ2-2	CASSRTANTGELFF	TGTGCCAGCAGCAGGACAGCGAACACCGGGGAGCTGTTTTTT
-	-	TRBV2	TRBJ1-4	CASKSRTRENEKLFF	TGTGCCAGCAAGTCCCGGACCAGGGAGAATGAAAAACTGTTTTTT
-	-	TRBV7-2	TRBJ1-1	CASSFISAEAFF	TGTGCCAGCAGCTTTATATCCGCTGAAGCTTTCTTT
-	-	TRBV6-5	TRBJ1-2	CASSEGGVGYGYTF	TGTGCCAGCAGTGAAGGAGGGGTCGGCTATGGCTACACCTTC
-	-	TRBV7-2	TRBJ1-4	CASSLRRGEGTNEKLFF	TGTGCCAGCAGCTTAAGGAGGGGAGAAGGAACTAATGAAAAACTGTTTTTT
-	-	TRBV4-3	TRBJ1-2	CASSQDAGGYTF	TGCGCCAGCAGCCAAGATGCCGGTGGCTACACCTTC
-	-	TRBV5-4	TRBJ1-5	CASSLGPGGNQPQHF	TGTGCCAGCAGCTTGGGGCCCGGCGGCAATCAGCCCCAGCATTTT
TRBD1	once	TRBV7-2	TRBJ2-7	CASSLRQGALKWQYF	TGTGCCAGCAGCTTACGGCAGGGGGCGCTTAAATGGCAGTACTTC
-	-	TRBV2	TRBJ2-7	CASSRGAGNEQYF	TGTGCCAGCAGCCGAGGGGCGGGTAACGAGCAGTACTTC
-	-	TRBV5-6	TRBJ2-2	CASSLGWGTGELFF	TGTGCCAGCAGCTTGGGGTGGGGCACCGGGGAGCTGTTTTTT
-	-	TRBV10-3	TRBJ2-2	CAISPGHYSNTGELFF	TGTGCCATCAGCCCCGGACATTACTCGAACACCGGGGAGCTGTTTTTT
TRBD1	few	TRBV5-5	TRBJ2-7	CASSSSGTGAYEQYF	TGTGCCAGCAGCTCAAGCGGGACAGGGGCCTACGAGCAGTACTTC
-	-	TRBV20-1	TRBJ2-7	CSAAPRYEQYF	TGCAGTGCTGCCCCCCGGTACGAGCAGTACTTC
-	-	TRBV7-8	TRBJ1-5	CASSKGGVAQPQHF	TGTGCCAGCAGCAAAGGAGGGGTTGCTCAGCCCCAGCATTTT
TRBD1	-	TRBV7-2	TRBJ2-2	CASSSTGRGELFF	TGTGCCAGCAGCTCGACAGGGCGCGGGGAGCTGTTTTTT
-	-	TRBV5-6	TRBJ2-7	CASSLQGSDEQYF	TGTGCCAGCAGCTTACAGGGCTCCGACGAGCAGTACTTC
-	once	TRBV4-2	TRBJ1-5	CASSRALDSNQPQHF	TGTGCCAGCAGCCGCGCACTAGATAGCAATCAGCCCCAGCATTTT
-	-	TRBV5-1	TRBJ1-2	CASRGDLNYGYTF	TGCGCCAGCCGCGGGGACTTAAACTATGGCTACACCTTC
-	-	TRBV19	TRBJ2-2	CASSPSMGELFF	TGTGCCAGTAGTCCTTCGATGGGGGAGCTGTTTTTT
TRBD1	-	TRBV18	TRBJ2-2	CASSPLDRELRGELFF	TGTGCCAGCTCACCGTTGGACAGGGAGCTTCGGGGGGAGCTGTTTTTT
-	-	TRBV5-8	TRBJ1-4	CASGTGFTNEKLFF	TGTGCCAGCGGGACGGGGTTCACTAATGAAAAACTGTTTTTT
TRBD1	-	TRBV28	TRBJ1-4	CASSDRGLEKLFF	TGTGCCAGCAGTGACAGGGGGCTTGAAAAACTGTTTTTT
-	-	TRBV10-3	TRBJ2-6	CAISESGGRGANVLTF	TGTGCCATCAGTGAGTCGGGGGGGCGCGGGGCCAACGTCCTGACTTTC
TRBD1	-	TRBV6-6	TRBJ1-1	CASSYRAGGHGTEAFF	TGTGCCAGCAGTTACAGGGCAGGGGGCCATGGCACTGAAGCTTTCTTT
-	-	TRBV10-1	TRBJ1-1	CVSSPTMNTEAFF	TGCGTCAGCAGCCCCACCATGAACACTGAAGCTTTCTTT
-	-	TRBV5-1	TRBJ2-7	CASSLSTYEQYF	TGCGCCAGCAGCTTAAGTACCTACGAGCAGTACTTC
-	-	TRBV21-1	TRBJ2-1	CASSKTWGAYNEQFF	TGTGCCAGCAGCAAAACGTGGGGGGCATACAATGAGCAGTTCTTC
-	few	TRBV19	TRBJ2-7	CASTRGRDGSYEQYF	TGTGCCAGTACCCGAGGTAGGGACGGCTCCTACGAGCAGTACTTC
-	once	TRBV10-3	TRBJ2-5	CAISDRETQYF	TGTGCCATCAGTGACAGGGAGACCCAGTACTTC
-	-	TRBV11-2	TRBJ1-4	CASSESRSAVREKLFF	TGTGCCAGCAGTGAATCAAGGTCGGCAGTTCGAGAAAAACTGTTTTTT